The rows below give T cell receptor beta chains drawn from one sample of a study of blood T cell repertoires in COVID-19. The table came from immunoSEQ multiplex PCR; TCRdb's copy has only in-frame clones and leaves some out. Of 60,000 to 75,000 clones listed, about four fifths were seen once; the top ten hold approximately 6.4%. Material for sequencing was peripheral blood. The receptors stem from a woman between 45 and 60 years old with active or convalescent COVID-19. The CDR3 runs from the conserved cysteine through the conserved F or W. The D gene is left open where the match is weak. Size is stated for part of the rows, as once, few or many counts, or as a class when the clone is expanded.

size	D	V	J	DNA	CDR3
few	NA	TRBV6-6	TRBJ1-6	TGTGCCAGCAGTCCCCGAGGACCCCTCCACTTT	CASSPRGPLHF
NA	NA	TRBV30	TRBJ1-3	TGTGCCTGGAGTGCCCCCGGGACACCGAGGGGAAACACCATATATTTT	CAWSAPGTPRGNTIYF
NA	NA	TRBV7-9	TRBJ1-2	TGTGCCAGCAGCTCCTCGGCCCCAGGCGGCTACACCTTC	CASSSSAPGGYTF
NA	TRBD1	TRBV12-5	TRBJ1-5	TGTGCTAGTGGTTTGGTACTTGACAGGGGGTTTGATCAGCCCCAGCATTTT	CASGLVLDRGFDQPQHF
NA	NA	TRBV6-2/TRBV6-3	TRBJ2-3	TGTGCCAGCAGTTACGCCACTCCTTCGGGGACGCAGTATTTT	CASSYATPSGTQYF
few	TRBD1	TRBV28	TRBJ2-5	TGTGCCAGCAGTCCCCGGACAGGGGGGAAGACCCAGTACTTC	CASSPRTGGKTQYF
NA	TRBD1	TRBV28	TRBJ2-1	TGTGCCAGCAGTGAGGACAGGGTCAATGAGCAGTTCTTC	CASSEDRVNEQFF
NA	TRBD1	TRBV7-2	TRBJ2-5	TGTGCCAGCAGCCAACAGGGGGCTCGGGAGACCCAGTACTTC	CASSQQGARETQYF
NA	NA	TRBV2	TRBJ2-3	TGTGCCAGCAGTCTGAAGCGGGCCGATACGCAGTATTTT	CASSLKRADTQYF
NA	TRBD1	TRBV19	TRBJ1-4	TGTGCCAGTAGTATAGACCCCGGGACAGGCCCAACTAATGAAAAACTGTTTTTT	CASSIDPGTGPTNEKLFF
NA	TRBD1	TRBV11-2	TRBJ1-2	TGTGCCAGTAGCCCGGGACAGAACTATGGCTACACCTTC	CASSPGQNYGYTF
NA	NA	TRBV6-2/TRBV6-3	TRBJ1-5	TGTGCCAGCAGTTCCCCCAGGGAATATCAGCCCCAGCATTTT	CASSSPREYQPQHF
NA	NA	TRBV19	TRBJ1-3	TGTGCCAGTAGTGAACAGGGAGGAAACACCATATATTTT	CASSEQGGNTIYF
NA	NA	TRBV9	TRBJ2-1	TGTGCCAGCAGCGTAGCACAGGGAAGGGGGGAGCAGTTCTTC	CASSVAQGRGEQFF
NA	TRBD1	TRBV2	TRBJ1-3	TGTGCCAGCAGGGAGACAGGGTCTGGAAACACCATATATTTT	CASRETGSGNTIYF
few	TRBD2	TRBV3-1/TRBV3-2	TRBJ2-3	TGTGCCAGCGGTCTACTAGCGGGAGGGGAAGCAGATACGCAGTATTTT	CASGLLAGGEADTQYF
NA	NA	TRBV19	TRBJ1-1	TGTGCCAGTAGTGAGTTGAACACTGAAGCTTTCTTT	CASSELNTEAFF
NA	NA	TRBV19	TRBJ1-1	TGTGCCAGTAGTATTACGAGGACTACTGAAGCTTTCTTT	CASSITRTTEAFF
NA	TRBD1	TRBV5-1	TRBJ2-3	TGCGCCAGCCGACAGGGGGCTGGCACAGATACGCAGTATTTT	CASRQGAGTDTQYF
NA	NA	TRBV19	TRBJ1-5	TGTGCCAGTAGTATAGTAACTGGGACTGGGCCCCAGCATTTT	CASSIVTGTGPQHF
NA	TRBD1	TRBV29-1	TRBJ2-3	TGCAGCGTTCGTTACAGGGGGTTCACAGATACGCAGTATTTT	CSVRYRGFTDTQYF
NA	TRBD2	TRBV7-2	TRBJ2-6	TGTGCCAGCAGCCTAGGCGGGACTAGCCTCGCTGGGGCCAACGTCCTGACTTTC	CASSLGGTSLAGANVLTF
NA	NA	TRBV7-2	TRBJ1-1	TGTGCCAGCAGCTTAGGCGGGACCGTTGAAGCTTTCTTT	CASSLGGTVEAFF
many	NA	TRBV11-2	TRBJ1-1	TGTGCCAGCAGTCCAACGCAGGGGCGGGAGAGTACTGAAGCTTTCTTT	CASSPTQGRESTEAFF
few	NA	TRBV18	TRBJ1-1	TGTGCCAGCTCACCCCTAGAGGGATCTGAAGCTTTCTTT	CASSPLEGSEAFF